What follows is one T cell receptor beta chain and its context. The antigen is not known. These data belong to a study of cytomegalovirus exposure and HLA in healthy donors. The PCR employed 60 Vbeta primers together with 13 Jbeta primers. Data came from immunoSEQ multiplex PCR; TCRdb stores just in-frame clones and leaves some out. The table has 100,000 to 150,000 clones, roughly 82% seen once. Study-level findings and limits: V- and J-gene trimming in TCR beta was tied to a missense DCLRE1C variant by an analysis performed later. Analysis performed later found 16,951 TCR beta sequences associated with HLA alleles at 0.05 false discovery rate. By a later analysis, the bulk of CMV-associated TCR beta chains appeared HLA-restricted.

The receptor was isolated from a male donor in good health and CMV-seropositive. The material sequenced was PBMCs.

For the CDR3, the DNA is TGCGCCAGCAGCTTGTCAGGGGAGAGCAATCAGCCCCAGCATTTT. Translation: CASSLSGESNQPQHF. The chain has TRBV5-1 and TRBJ1-5; perhaps TRBD1 as D (6 bases). Trimming pared 1 base from V and 1 base from J, leaving 9 bases between. The germline CDR1 and CDR2 sequences are SGHRS and YFSETQ. The CDR3 extends over 15 amino acids.